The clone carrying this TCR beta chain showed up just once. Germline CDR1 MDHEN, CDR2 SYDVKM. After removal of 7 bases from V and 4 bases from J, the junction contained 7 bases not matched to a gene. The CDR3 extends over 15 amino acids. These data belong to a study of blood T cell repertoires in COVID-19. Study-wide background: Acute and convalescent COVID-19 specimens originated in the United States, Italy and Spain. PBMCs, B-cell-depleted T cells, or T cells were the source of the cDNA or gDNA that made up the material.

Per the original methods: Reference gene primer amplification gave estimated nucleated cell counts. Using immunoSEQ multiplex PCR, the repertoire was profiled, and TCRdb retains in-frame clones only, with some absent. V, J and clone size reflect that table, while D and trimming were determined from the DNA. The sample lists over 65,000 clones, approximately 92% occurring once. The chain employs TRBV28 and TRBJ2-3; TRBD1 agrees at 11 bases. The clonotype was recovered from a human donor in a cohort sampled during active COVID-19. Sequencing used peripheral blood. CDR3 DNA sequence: TGTGCCAGCACCTCTGGACAGGGGGCCTCAGATACGCAGTATTTT. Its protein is CASTSGQGASDTQYF.